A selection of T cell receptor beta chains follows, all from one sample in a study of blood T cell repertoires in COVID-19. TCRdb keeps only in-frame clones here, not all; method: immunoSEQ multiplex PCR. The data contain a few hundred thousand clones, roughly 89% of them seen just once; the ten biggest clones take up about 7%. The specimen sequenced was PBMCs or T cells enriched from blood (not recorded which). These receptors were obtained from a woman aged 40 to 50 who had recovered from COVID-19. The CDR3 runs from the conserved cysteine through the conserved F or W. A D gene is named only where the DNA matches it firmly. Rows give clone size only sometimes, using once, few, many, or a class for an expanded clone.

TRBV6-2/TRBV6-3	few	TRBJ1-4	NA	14	TGTGCCAGCAGCTTGGTCGGAGTTAATGAAAAACTGTTTTTT	CASSLVGVNEKLFF
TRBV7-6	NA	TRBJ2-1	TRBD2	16	TGTGCCAGCAGCTTAGCGTCGGCTAGCGGGTACAATGAGCAGTTCTTC	CASSLASASGYNEQFF
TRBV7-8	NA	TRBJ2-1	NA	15	TGTGCCAGCAGCTTCTTGACACTCTCCTACAATGAGCAGTTCTTC	CASSFLTLSYNEQFF
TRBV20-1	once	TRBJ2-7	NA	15	TGCAGTGCTAGTGGGGGGTCGGGAGTGTCCTACGAGCAGTACTTC	CSASGGSGVSYEQYF
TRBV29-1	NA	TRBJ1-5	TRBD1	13	TGCAGCGGGGGACAGGGAGGGAATCAGCCCCAGCATTTT	CSGGQGGNQPQHF
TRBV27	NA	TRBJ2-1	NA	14	TGTGCCAGCAGTTTCGGCGGTACCTACAATGAGCAGTTCTTC	CASSFGGTYNEQFF
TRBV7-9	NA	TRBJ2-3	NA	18	TGTGCCAGCAGCTTAGGCCGGGATTTTTTGTCTAGCACAGATACGCAGTATTTT	CASSLGRDFLSSTDTQYF
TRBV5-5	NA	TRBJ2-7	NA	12	TGTGCCAGCAGCTCGTCACTCTACGAGCAGTACTTC	CASSSSLYEQYF
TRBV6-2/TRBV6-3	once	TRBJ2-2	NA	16	TGTGCCAGCAGTGACGGGGCGGGACGGGGCACCGGGGAGCTGTTTTTT	CASSDGAGRGTGELFF
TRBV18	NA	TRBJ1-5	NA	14	TGTGCCAGCTCACCACAGAGGGTAGGTCAGCCCCAGCATTTT	CASSPQRVGQPQHF
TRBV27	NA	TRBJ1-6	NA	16	TGTGCCAGCAGTTTACTGAGGAGCTCCTATAATTCACCCCTCCACTTT	CASSLLRSSYNSPLHF
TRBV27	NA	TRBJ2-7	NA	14	TGTGCCAGCAGTTTATCGTGGGGAGGCTACGAGCAGTACTTC	CASSLSWGGYEQYF
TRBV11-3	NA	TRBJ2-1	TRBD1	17	TGTGCCAGCAGCTTTAGACAGGGGGTATGTCGCGTCGATGAGCAGTTCTTC	CASSFRQGVCRVDEQFF
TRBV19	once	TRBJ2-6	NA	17	TGTGCCAGTAATTTGGGAGCTGCCACCTCTGGGGCCAACGTCCTGACTTTC	CASNLGAATSGANVLTF
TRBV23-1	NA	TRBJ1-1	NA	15	TGCGCCAGCAGTCAATGCTTGCTGGCCCGCACTGAAGCTTTCTTT	CASSQCLLARTEAFF
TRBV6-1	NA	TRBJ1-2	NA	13	TGTGCCAGCAGTGAAACAGGGATAGGCGGCTACACCTTC	CASSETGIGGYTF
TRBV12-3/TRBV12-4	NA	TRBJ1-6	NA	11	TGTGCCAGCAGCCTTAATTCACCCCTCCACTTT	CASSLNSPLHF
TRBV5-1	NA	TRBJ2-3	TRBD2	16	TGCGCCAGCAGCCCGGTTGTAGCGGGAGAGGCAGATACGCAGTATTTT	CASSPVVAGEADTQYF
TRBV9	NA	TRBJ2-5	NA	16	TGTGCCAGCAGCGTAGGGCTATCGGGGTACCAAGAGACCCAGTACTTC	CASSVGLSGYQETQYF
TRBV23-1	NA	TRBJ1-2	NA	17	TGCGCCAGCAGTCAATCGGGGGAAAGAGGACAGTCCTATGGCTACACCTTC	CASSQSGERGQSYGYTF
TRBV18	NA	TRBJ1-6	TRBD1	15	TGTGCCAGCTCACCGGGACAGGGTAGAAATTCACCCCTCCACTTT	CASSPGQGRNSPLHF
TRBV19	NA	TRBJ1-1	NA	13	TGTGCCAGTAGTATAAACGGTGATTCTCGAGCTTTCTTT	CASSINGDSRAFF
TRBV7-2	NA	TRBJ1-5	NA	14	TGTGCCAGCAGCGGACAGTCTAGCAATCAGCCCCAGCATTTT	CASSGQSSNQPQHF
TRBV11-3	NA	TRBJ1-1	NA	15	TGTGCCAGCAGCTTAGGCGGGGAGTCAGACACTGAAGCTTTCTTT	CASSLGGESDTEAFF
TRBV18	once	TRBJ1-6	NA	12	TGTGCCAGCTCAGGAGGGAATTCACCCCTCCACTTT	CASSGGNSPLHF
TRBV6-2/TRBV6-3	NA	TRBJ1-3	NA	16	TGTGCCAGCAGTTACGAGGGCAGGAAAACTGGAAACACCATATATTTT	CASSYEGRKTGNTIYF
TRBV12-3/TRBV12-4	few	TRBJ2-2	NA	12	TGTGCCAGCTTTGAAGGGGCCGGGGAGCTGTTTTTT	CASFEGAGELFF
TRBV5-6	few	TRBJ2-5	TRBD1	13	TGTGCCAGCAGCTACGGGACAGAAGAGACCCAGTACTTC	CASSYGTEETQYF
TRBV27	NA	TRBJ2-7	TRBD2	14	TGTGCCAGCACCCATCTAGCGGGAACTTACGAGCAGTACTTC	CASTHLAGTYEQYF
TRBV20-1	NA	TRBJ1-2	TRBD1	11	TGCAGTGCGTGGACAGGGCATGGCTACACCTTC	CSAWTGHGYTF
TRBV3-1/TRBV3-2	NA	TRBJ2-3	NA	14	TGTGCCAGCAGCCAAGATCCTGGCACAGATACGCAGTATTTT	CASSQDPGTDTQYF
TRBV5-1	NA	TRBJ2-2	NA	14	TGCGCCAGCAGCTTGGTTCCAAACACCGGGGAGCTGTTTTTT	CASSLVPNTGELFF
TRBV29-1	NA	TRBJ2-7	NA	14	TGCAGCGTTGAAGATTCGGGAGACTCTTACGAGCAGTACTTC	CSVEDSGDSYEQYF
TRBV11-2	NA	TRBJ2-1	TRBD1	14	TGTGCCAGCAGCTTGGGGTTCAGGGGGAATGAGCAGTTCTTC	CASSLGFRGNEQFF
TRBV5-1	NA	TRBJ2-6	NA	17	TGCGCCAGCAGCTTGGGCCAGGGTGGGACTGGGGCCAACGTCCTGACTTTC	CASSLGQGGTGANVLTF
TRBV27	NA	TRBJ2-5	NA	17	TGTGCCAGCAGTGCCAATACCGGGACAATGTACCAAGAGACCCAGTACTTC	CASSANTGTMYQETQYF